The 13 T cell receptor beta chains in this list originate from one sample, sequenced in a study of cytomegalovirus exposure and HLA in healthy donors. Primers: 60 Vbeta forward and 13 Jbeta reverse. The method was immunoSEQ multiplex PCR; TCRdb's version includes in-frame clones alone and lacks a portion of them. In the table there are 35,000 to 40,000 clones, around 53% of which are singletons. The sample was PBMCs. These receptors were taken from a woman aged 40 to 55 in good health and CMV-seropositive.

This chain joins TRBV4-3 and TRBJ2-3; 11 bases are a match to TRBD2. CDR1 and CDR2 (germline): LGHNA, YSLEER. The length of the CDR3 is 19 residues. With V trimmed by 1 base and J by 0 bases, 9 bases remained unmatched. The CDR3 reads CASSQAFSGGAGSTDTQYF. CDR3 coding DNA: TGCGCCAGCAGCCAAGCCTTTAGCGGGGGGGCCGGTAGCACAGATACGCAGTATTTT.

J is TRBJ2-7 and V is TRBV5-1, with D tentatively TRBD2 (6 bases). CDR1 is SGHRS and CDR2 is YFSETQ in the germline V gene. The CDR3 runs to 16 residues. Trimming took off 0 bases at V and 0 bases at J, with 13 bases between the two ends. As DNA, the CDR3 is TGCGCCAGCAGCTTGGAGGTTGGCGGGGTCTCCTACGAGCAGTACTTC. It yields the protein CASSLEVGGVSYEQYF.

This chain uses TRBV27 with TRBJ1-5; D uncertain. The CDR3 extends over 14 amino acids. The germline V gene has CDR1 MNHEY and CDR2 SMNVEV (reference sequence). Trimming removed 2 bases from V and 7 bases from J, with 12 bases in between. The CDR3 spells CASSLGSGNQPQHF. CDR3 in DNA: TGTGCCAGCAGTTTAGGTTCGGGGAACCAGCCCCAGCATTTT.

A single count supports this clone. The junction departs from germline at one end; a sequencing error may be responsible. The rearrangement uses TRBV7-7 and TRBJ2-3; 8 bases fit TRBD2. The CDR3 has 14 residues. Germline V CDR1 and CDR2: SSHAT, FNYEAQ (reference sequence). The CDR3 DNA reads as TGTGCTAGCAGCTTATTCGGGGGGGCCGATACGCAGTATTTT. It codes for CASSLFGGADTQYF.

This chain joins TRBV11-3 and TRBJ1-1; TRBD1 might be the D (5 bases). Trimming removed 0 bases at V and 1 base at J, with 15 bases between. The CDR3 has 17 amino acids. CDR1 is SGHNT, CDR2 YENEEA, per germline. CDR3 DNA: TGTGCCAGCAGCTTAGACGGGGGGAAGAATAAGAACACTGAAGCTTTCTTT. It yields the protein CASSLDGGKNKNTEAFF.

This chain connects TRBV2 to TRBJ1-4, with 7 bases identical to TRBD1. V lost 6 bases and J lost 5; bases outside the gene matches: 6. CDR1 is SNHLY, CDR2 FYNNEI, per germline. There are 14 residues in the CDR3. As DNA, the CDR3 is TGTGCCAGCAGAAGACAGGGAGCCAATGAAAAACTGTTTTTT. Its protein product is CASRRQGANEKLFF.

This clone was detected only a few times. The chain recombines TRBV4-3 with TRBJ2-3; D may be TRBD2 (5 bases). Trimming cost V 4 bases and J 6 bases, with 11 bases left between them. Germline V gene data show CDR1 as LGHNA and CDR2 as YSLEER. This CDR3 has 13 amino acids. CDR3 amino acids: CASSLRGTDTQYF. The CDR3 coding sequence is TGCGCCAGCAGCCTCCGGGGAACGGATACGCAGTATTTT.

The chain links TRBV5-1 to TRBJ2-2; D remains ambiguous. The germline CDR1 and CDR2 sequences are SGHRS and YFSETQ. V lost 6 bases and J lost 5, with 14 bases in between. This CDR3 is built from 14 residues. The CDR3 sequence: CASKFPVQTGELFF. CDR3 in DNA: TGCGCCAGCAAATTCCCGGTACAGACCGGGGAGCTGTTTTTT. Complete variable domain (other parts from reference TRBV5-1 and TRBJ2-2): KAGVTQTPRYLIKTRGQQVTLSCSPISGHRSVSWYQQTPGQGLQFLFEYFSETQRNKGNFPGRFSGRQFSNSRSEMNVSTLELGDSALYLCASKFPVQTGELFFGEGSRLTVL.

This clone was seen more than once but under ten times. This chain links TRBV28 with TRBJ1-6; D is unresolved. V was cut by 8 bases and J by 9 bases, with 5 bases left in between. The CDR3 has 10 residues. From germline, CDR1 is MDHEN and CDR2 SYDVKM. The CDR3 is CASGSSPLHF. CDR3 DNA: TGTGCCAGCGGTAGTTCACCCCTCCACTTT.

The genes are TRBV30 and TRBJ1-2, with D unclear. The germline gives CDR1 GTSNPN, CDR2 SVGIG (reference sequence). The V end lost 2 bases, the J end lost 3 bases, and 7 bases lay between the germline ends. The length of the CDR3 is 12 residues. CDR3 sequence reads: CAWSTNYYGYTF. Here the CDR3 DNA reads TGTGCCTGGAGTACGAACTACTATGGCTACACCTTC.

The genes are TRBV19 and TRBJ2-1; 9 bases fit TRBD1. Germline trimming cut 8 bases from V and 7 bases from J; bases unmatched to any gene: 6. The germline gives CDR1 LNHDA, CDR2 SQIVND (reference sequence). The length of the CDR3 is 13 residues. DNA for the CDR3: TGTGCCAGTGACGGACAGGGGCGGAATGAGCAGTTCTTC. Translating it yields CASDGQGRNEQFF.

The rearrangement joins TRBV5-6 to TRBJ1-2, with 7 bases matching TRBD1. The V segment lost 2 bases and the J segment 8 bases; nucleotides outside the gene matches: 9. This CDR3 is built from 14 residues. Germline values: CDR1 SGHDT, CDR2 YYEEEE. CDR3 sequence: CASSFSGTAEGYTF. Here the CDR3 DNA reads TGTGCCAGCAGCTTTTCCGGGACAGCGGAAGGCTACACCTTC.

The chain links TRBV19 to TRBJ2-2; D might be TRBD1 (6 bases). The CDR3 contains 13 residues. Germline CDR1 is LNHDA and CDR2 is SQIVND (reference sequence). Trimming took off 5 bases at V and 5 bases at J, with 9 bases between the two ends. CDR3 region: CASSPRGTGELFF. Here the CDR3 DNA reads TGTGCCAGTAGTCCCAGGGGTACCGGGGAGCTGTTTTTT.